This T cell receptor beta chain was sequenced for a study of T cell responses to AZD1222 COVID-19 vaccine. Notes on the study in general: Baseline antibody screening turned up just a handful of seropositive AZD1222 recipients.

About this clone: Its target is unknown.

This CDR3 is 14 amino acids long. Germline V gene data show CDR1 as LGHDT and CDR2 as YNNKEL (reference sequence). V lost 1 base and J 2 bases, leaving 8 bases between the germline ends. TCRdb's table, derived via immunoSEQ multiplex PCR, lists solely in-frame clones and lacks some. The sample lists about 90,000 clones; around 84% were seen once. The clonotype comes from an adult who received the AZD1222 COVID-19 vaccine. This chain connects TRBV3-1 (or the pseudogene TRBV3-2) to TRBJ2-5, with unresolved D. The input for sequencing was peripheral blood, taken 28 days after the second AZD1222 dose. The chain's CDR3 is CASSQVGLQETQYF. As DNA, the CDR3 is TGTGCCAGCAGCCAAGTCGGCCTTCAAGAGACCCAGTACTTC.